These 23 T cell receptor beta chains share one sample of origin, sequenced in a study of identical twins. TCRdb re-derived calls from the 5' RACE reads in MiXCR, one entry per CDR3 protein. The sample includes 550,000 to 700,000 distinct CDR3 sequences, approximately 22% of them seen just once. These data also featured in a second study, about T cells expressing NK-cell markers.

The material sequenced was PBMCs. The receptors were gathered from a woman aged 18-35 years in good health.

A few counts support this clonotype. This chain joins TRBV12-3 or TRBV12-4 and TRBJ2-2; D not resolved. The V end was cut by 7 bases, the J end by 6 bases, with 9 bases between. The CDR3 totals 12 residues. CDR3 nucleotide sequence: TGTGCCAGCATTTCCGGGTCCGGGGAGCTGTTTTTT. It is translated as CASISGSGELFF.

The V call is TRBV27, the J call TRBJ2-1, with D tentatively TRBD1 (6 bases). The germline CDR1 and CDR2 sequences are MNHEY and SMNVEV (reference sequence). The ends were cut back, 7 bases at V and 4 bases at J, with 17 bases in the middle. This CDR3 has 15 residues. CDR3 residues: CASKNGTRSYNEQFF. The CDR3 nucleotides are TGTGCCAGCAAAAACGGGACAAGGAGTTACAATGAGCAGTTCTTC.

The CDR3 sequence is CASSQGEQPQHF. In DNA, the CDR3 is TGTGCCAGCAGTCAGGGGGAACAGCCCCAGCATTTT. The rearrangement uses TRBV6-5 and TRBJ1-5; 7 bases are shared with TRBD1. From germline, CDR1 is MNHEY and CDR2 SVGAGI. The CDR3 runs to 12 residues. V lost 5 bases to trimming and J lost 7 bases; unmatched junction nucleotides: 2.

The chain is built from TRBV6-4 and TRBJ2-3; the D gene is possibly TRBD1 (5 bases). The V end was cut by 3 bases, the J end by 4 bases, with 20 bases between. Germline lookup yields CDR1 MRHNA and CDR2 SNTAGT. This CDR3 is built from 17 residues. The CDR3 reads CASSENKSVQGPDTQYF. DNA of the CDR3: TGTGCCAGCAGTGAGAACAAATCCGTTCAGGGCCCAGATACGCAGTATTTT.

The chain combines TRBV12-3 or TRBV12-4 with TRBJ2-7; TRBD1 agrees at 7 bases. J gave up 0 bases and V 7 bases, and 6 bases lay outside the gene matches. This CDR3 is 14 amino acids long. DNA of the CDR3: TGTGCCAGCAAACCTAGGACAGGCTCCTACGAGCAGTACTTC. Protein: CASKPRTGSYEQYF.

This CDR3 reads CASRPRGLAGQQYF. The CDR3 DNA reads TGTGCCAGCAGGCCCAGGGGACTAGCGGGGCAGCAGTACTTC. This chain links TRBV14 with TRBJ2-7, with 13 bases that match TRBD2. V was clipped by 6 bases and J by 8 bases; unmatched bases: 7. The CDR3 covers 14 residues. In germline, CDR1 is SGHDN, CDR2 FVKESK.

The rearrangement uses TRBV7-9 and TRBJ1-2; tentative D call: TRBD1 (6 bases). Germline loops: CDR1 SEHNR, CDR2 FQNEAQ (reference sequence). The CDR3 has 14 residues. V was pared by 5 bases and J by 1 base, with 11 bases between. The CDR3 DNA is TGTGCCAGCAGCCCGGGGGGCCTTAACTATGGCTACACCTTC. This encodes CASSPGGLNYGYTF.

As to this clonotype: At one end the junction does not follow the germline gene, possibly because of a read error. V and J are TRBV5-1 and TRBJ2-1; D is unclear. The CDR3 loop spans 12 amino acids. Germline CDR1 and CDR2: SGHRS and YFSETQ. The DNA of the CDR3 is TGCGCCAGCAGCCCGGGCTACGATGAGCAGTTCTTC. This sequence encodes CASSPGYDEQFF.

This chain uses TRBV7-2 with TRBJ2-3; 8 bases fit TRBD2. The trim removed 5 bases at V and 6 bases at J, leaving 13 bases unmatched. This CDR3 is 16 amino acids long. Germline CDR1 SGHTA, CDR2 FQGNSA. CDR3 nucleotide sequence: TGTGCCAGCAGCCTCCCGGCGGGAGGTACGAGGGATACGCAGTATTTT. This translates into CASSLPAGGTRDTQYF. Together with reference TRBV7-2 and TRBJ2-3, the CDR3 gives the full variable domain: GAGVSQSPSNKVTEKGKDVELRCDPISGHTALYWYRQSLGQGLEFLIYFQGNSAPDKSGLPSDRFSAERTGGSVSTLTIQRTQQEDSAVYLCASSLPAGGTRDTQYFGPGTRLTVL.

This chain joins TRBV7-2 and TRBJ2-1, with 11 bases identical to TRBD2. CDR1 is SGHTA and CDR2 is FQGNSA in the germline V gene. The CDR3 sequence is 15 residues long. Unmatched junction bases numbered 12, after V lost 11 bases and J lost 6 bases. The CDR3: CAGSLAGESGNEQFF. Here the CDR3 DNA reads TGTGCCGGCTCACTAGCGGGAGAGTCGGGCAATGAGCAGTTCTTC.

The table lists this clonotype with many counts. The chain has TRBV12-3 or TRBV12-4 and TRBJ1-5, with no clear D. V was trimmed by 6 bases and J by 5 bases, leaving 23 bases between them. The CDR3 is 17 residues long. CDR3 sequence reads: CASSPGFMKVRDQPQHF. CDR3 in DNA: TGTGCCAGCAGCCCGGGGTTTATGAAGGTAAGGGATCAGCCCCAGCATTTT.

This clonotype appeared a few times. CDR3 sequence (DNA): TGCAGTGCTAGAGCCCCCAATCGGGAGCAGTACTTC. Its translation is CSARAPNREQYF. V gene TRBV20-1 combines with J gene TRBJ2-7; D is uncertain. Per germline, CDR1 DFQATT and CDR2 SNEGSKA (reference sequence). The CDR3 runs to 12 residues. The germline V and J ends were trimmed by 1 base and 7 bases, with 11 bases remaining between them.

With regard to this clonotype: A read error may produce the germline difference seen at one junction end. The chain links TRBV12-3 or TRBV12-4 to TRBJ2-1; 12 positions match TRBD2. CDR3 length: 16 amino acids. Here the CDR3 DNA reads TGTGCCAGCATCCCGACTAGCGGGAGAATTGAGAATGAGCAGTTCTTT. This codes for CASIPTSGRIENEQFF.

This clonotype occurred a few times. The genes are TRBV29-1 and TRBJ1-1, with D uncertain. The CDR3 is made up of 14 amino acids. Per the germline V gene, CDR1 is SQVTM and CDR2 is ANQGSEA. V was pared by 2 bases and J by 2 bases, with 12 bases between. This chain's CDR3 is CSVELVATNTEAFF. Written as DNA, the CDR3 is TGCAGCGTTGAATTGGTTGCGACCAACACTGAAGCTTTCTTT.

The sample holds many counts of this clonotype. The CDR3 loop is CSARALSGNTIYF. Here the CDR3 DNA reads TGCAGTGCTAGAGCCCTCTCTGGAAACACCATATATTTT. V gene TRBV20-1 combines with J gene TRBJ1-3; no reliable D call. V lost 1 base and J 0 bases, leaving 4 bases between the germline ends. The germline CDR1 and CDR2 sequences are DFQATT and SNEGSKA (reference sequence). The CDR3 consists of 13 residues.

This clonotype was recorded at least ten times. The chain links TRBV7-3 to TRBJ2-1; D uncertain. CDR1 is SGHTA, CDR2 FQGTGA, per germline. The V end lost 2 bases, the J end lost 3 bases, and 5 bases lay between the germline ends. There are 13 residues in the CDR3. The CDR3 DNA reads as TGTGCCAGCAGCTTATCAGGCTACAATGAGCAGTTCTTC. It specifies CASSLSGYNEQFF.

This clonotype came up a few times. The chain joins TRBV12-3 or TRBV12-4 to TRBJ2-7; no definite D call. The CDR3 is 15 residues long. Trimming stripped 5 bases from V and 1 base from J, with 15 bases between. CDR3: CASSGVGRLSYEQYF. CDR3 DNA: TGTGCCAGCAGTGGAGTTGGGCGCTTATCCTACGAGCAGTACTTC.

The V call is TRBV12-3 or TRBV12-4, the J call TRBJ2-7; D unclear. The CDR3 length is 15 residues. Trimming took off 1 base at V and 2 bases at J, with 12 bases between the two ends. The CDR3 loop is CASSLGVYGPYEQYF. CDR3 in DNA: TGTGCCAGCAGTTTAGGGGTCTACGGTCCCTACGAGCAGTACTTC.

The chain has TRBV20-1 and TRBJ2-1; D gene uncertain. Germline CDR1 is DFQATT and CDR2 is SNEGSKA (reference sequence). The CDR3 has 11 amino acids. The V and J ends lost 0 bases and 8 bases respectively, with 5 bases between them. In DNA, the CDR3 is TGCAGTGCTAGAGAAACACATGAGCAGTTCTTC. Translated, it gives CSARETHEQFF.

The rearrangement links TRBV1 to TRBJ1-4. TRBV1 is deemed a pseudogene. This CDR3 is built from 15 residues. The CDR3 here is CTSSQEGSLAAKLFF. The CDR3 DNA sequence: TGCACCAGCAGCCAAGAAGGCAGTCTGGCCGCAAAACTGTTTTTT.

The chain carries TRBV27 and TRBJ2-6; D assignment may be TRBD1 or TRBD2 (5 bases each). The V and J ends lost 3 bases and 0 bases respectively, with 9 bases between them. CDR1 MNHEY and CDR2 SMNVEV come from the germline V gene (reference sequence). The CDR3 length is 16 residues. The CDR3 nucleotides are TGTGCCAGCAGTTTGGGGGTTTTCTCTGGGGCCAACGTCCTGACTTTC. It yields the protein CASSLGVFSGANVLTF.

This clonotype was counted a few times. CDR3 bases: TGCAGCGTGGGGGGAGCCTCCTACGAGCAGTACTTC. Its translation is CSVGGASYEQYF. This sequence joins TRBV29-1 and TRBJ2-7; possibly TRBD2 for D (6 bases). The CDR3 is 12 amino acids. CDR1 and CDR2 from the germline V gene are SQVTM and ANQGSEA. V lost 6 bases, J lost 0 bases, and 9 bases lay in between.

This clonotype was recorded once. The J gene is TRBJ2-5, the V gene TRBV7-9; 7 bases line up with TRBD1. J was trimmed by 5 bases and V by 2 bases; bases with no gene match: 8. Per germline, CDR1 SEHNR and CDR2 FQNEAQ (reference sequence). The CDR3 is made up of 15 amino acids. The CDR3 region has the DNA TGTGCCAGCAGCTTATTACAGGGGCGGTTGGAGACCCAGTACTTC. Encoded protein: CASSLLQGRLETQYF. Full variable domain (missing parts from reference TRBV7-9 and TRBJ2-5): DTGVSQNPRHKITKRGQNVTFRCDPISEHNRLYWYRQTLGQGPEFLTYFQNEAQLEKSRLLSDRFSAERPKGSFSTLEIQRTEQGDSAMYLCASSLLQGRLETQYFGPGTRLLVL.